The rows below give T cell receptor beta chains drawn from one sample of a study of T-cell reconstitution after alpha-beta-depleted transplantation in children. Using its own MiXCR run on the PCR reads, TCRdb lists one record per CDR3 protein. This table holds 200,000 to 300,000 distinct CDR3 sequences, around 13% found once. This specimen consisted of PBMCs from the stem cell graft donor, obtained from the stem cell graft. The receptors come from a human donor who donated a stem cell graft to a child with acute lymphoblastic leukemia. Each CDR3 is given with its conserved first and last residue. The order of the fields is D gene, clone size, J gene, V gene, CDR3 DNA, CDR3 protein. The D gene is left open where the match is weak. Only part of the rows carry a size: once, few, many, or a class if the clone is expanded.

d_call: .
clone_size: many
j_call: TRBJ1-1
v_call: TRBV28
cdr3_nt: TGTGCCAGCAGTTTCTCGAACACTGAAGCTTTCTTT
cdr3_aa: CASSFSNTEAFF

d_call: .
clone_size: many
j_call: TRBJ1-2
v_call: TRBV5-1
cdr3_nt: TGCGCCAGCAGAGAACACGGGGGGACCTCCTATGGCTACACCTTC
cdr3_aa: CASREHGGTSYGYTF

d_call: .
clone_size: many
j_call: TRBJ2-7
v_call: TRBV6-1
cdr3_nt: TGTGCCAGCACCCAAGGAGCAGGGAGCTCCTACGAGCAGTACTTC
cdr3_aa: CASTQGAGSSYEQYF

d_call: .
clone_size: many
j_call: TRBJ2-2
v_call: TRBV7-9
cdr3_nt: TGTGCCAGCAGCCTCGACGTCGCCGGGGAGCTGTTTTTT
cdr3_aa: CASSLDVAGELFF

d_call: .
clone_size: many
j_call: TRBJ1-2
v_call: TRBV20-1
cdr3_nt: TGCAGTGCTAGCGAACCCGGGTGGGGCGGCTACACCTTC
cdr3_aa: CSASEPGWGGYTF

d_call: .
clone_size: many
j_call: TRBJ1-5
v_call: TRBV20-1
cdr3_nt: TGCAGTGCTAGGGACAGATATCAGCCCCAGCATTTT
cdr3_aa: CSARDRYQPQHF

d_call: TRBD1
clone_size: few
j_call: TRBJ1-2
v_call: TRBV5-1
cdr3_nt: TGCGCCAGCAGCGGACCGGGACAGGGGGCGCCTGGCTACACCTTC
cdr3_aa: CASSGPGQGAPGYTF

d_call: .
clone_size: many
j_call: TRBJ2-2
v_call: TRBV27
cdr3_nt: TGTGCCAGCAGTGGTCCCGGGGAGCTGTTTTTT
cdr3_aa: CASSGPGELFF

d_call: .
clone_size: few
j_call: TRBJ2-7
v_call: TRBV11-2
cdr3_nt: TGTGCCAGCAGTTCCACACAGGGTAGCTCCTACGAGCAGTACTTC
cdr3_aa: CASSSTQGSSYEQYF

d_call: .
clone_size: many
j_call: TRBJ1-5
v_call: TRBV2
cdr3_nt: TGTGCCAGCAGTGAGGGTGTTTGGGATCAGCCCCAGCATTTT
cdr3_aa: CASSEGVWDQPQHF

d_call: .
clone_size: many
j_call: TRBJ1-6
v_call: TRBV5-1
cdr3_nt: TGCGCCAGCAGCTCGGACAGCTTTTCACCCCTCCACTTT
cdr3_aa: CASSSDSFSPLHF

d_call: .
clone_size: many
j_call: TRBJ2-7
v_call: TRBV27
cdr3_nt: TGTGCCAGCAGATTTATTGGACGGGTTTACGAGCAGTACTTC
cdr3_aa: CASRFIGRVYEQYF

d_call: .
clone_size: many
j_call: TRBJ2-3
v_call: TRBV29-1
cdr3_nt: TGCAGCGCTGGCCGGGACACAAGCACAGATACGCAGTATTTT
cdr3_aa: CSAGRDTSTDTQYF

d_call: .
clone_size: many
j_call: TRBJ2-5
v_call: TRBV20-1
cdr3_nt: TGCAGTGCTAACAACCCTACAGGGGGGGGAAGGACCCAGTACTTC
cdr3_aa: CSANNPTGGGRTQYF

d_call: .
clone_size: .
j_call: TRBJ1-5
v_call: TRBV19
cdr3_nt: TGTGCCAGTAGTATCTACGGGAGCTCGGATCAGCCCCAGCATTTT
cdr3_aa: CASSIYGSSDQPQHF

d_call: TRBD1
clone_size: many
j_call: TRBJ1-1
v_call: TRBV15
cdr3_nt: TGTGCCACCAGCAGAGTGGGATCAGGACAGGGAGCTTTCTTT
cdr3_aa: CATSRVGSGQGAFF